This T cell receptor (beta chain) appears in the sequencing data of a study of blood T cell repertoires in COVID-19. On the study more broadly: Samples came from the United States, Italy and Spain, spanning acute and convalescent COVID-19. PBMCs, B-cell-depleted T cells, or T cells provided the cDNA or gDNA that made up the material.

V lost 5 bases, J lost 1 base, and 14 bases lay in between. This CDR3 comprises 15 residues. CDR1 and CDR2 (germline): MNHEY, SVGAGI. Per the study methods: From reference gene primer amplification, estimates of nucleated cell counts were derived. The method was immunoSEQ multiplex PCR; TCRdb's version includes in-frame clones alone and lacks a portion of them. From that table come the V and J calls and clone size; the DNA was used to work out D and trimming. Of some 250,000 clones listed, around 85% are singletons. This chain connects TRBV6-5 to TRBJ1-1; TRBD1 might be the D (6 bases). This TCR derives from a woman aged 30 to 39 who had recovered from COVID-19. What was sequenced was peripheral blood. Here the CDR3 DNA reads TGTGCCAGCAGTCTAGAACAGGGTTGGAACACTGAAGCTTTCTTT. As protein: CASSLEQGWNTEAFF.